These 8 T cell receptor beta chains originate from one sample sequenced in a study of T cells after yellow fever vaccination. In TCRdb, the 5' RACE reads were re-called with MiXCR into one record per CDR3 protein. The data contain around 250,000 distinct CDR3 sequences, 6% to 7.5% of them singletons. This material consisted of CD4+ T cells sorted from PBMCs, taken 15 days after the yellow fever booster vaccination. These receptors all stem from a man aged 25 to 40 who received the YFV17D yellow fever vaccine.

The chain employs TRBV6-5 and TRBJ1-6, with a weak D call TRBD1 (6 bases). The V and J ends lost 5 bases and 7 bases respectively, with 18 bases between them. Germline assignment: CDR1 MNHEY and CDR2 SVGAGI. The CDR3 totals 16 residues. In nucleotides, the CDR3 is TGTGCCAGCAGTGTACTGCCGACAGGTGACAATTCACCCCTCCACTTT. This sequence encodes CASSVLPTGDNSPLHF.

CDR3: CSARDGAGGKYNEQFF. The DNA for the CDR3 is TGCAGTGCTAGAGATGGGGCGGGAGGAAAGTACAATGAGCAGTTCTTC. J is TRBJ2-1 and V is TRBV20-1, with 8 bases fitting TRBD2. This CDR3 comprises 16 residues. The germline CDR1 and CDR2 sequences are DFQATT and SNEGSKA (reference sequence). Trimming cost V 0 bases and J 4 bases; bases outside gene matches: 8.

This clonotype was seen a single time. The rearrangement joins TRBV6-1 to TRBJ1-1, with D possibly TRBD1 on 6 matching bases. Germline values: CDR1 MNHNS, CDR2 SASEGT. Trimming pared 4 bases from V and 1 base from J, leaving 10 bases between. The CDR3 is made up of 14 amino acids. The DNA of the CDR3 is TGTGCCAGCAGTGGGGGGCGGGAGAACACTGAAGCTTTCTTT. Translation gives CASSGGRENTEAFF.

The V call is TRBV12-3 or TRBV12-4, the J call TRBJ1-5; weak D call: TRBD1 (6 bases). CDR3 length: 13 residues. V was trimmed by 6 bases and J by 7 bases, leaving 13 bases between them. The CDR3 sequence is CASRSLQGQPQHF. The CDR3 nucleotides read TGTGCCAGCAGATCTTTACAGGGACAGCCCCAGCATTTT.

This chain links TRBV6-5 with TRBJ2-2; D remains ambiguous. The V end was cut by 4 bases, the J end by 5 bases, with 14 bases between. The germline V gene encodes CDR1 MNHEY and CDR2 SVGAGI. CDR3 size: 15 residues. CDR3: CASSSARMRTGELFF. The CDR3 bases are TGTGCCAGCAGTTCGGCTAGGATGAGAACCGGGGAGCTGTTTTTT.

This clonotype showed up just a few times. The chain is built from TRBV30 and TRBJ1-5, with 8 bases matching TRBD1. The CDR3 sequence is 15 residues long. Germline V gene data show CDR1 as GTSNPN and CDR2 as SVGIG (reference sequence). Unmatched junction bases numbered 4, after V lost 3 bases and J lost 0 bases. The CDR3 coding sequence is TGTGCCTGGAGGGACAGGGAGGATAGCAATCAGCCCCAGCATTTT. Encoded protein: CAWRDREDSNQPQHF.

Many counts were recorded for this clonotype. The V call is TRBV5-1, the J call TRBJ2-5, with TRBD1 identical over 11 bases. The V and J ends lost 4 bases and 5 bases, in that order; junction bases with no gene match: 10. Germline loops: CDR1 SGHRS, CDR2 YFSETQ. The CDR3 length is 16 residues. CDR3 loop: CASSPGQGVTSETQYF. In DNA, the CDR3 is TGCGCCAGCAGCCCGGGACAGGGGGTGACATCGGAGACCCAGTACTTC.

Only a few counts were recorded for this clonotype. This chain's CDR3 is CSAPRKGARTGELFF. DNA of the CDR3: TGCAGTGCGCCCCGGAAAGGGGCTCGGACCGGGGAGCTGTTTTTT. This chain joins TRBV20-1 and TRBJ2-2; TRBD1 might be the D (5 bases). The CDR3 loop spans 15 amino acids. V was clipped by 6 bases and J by 5 bases, with 19 bases between them. Germline lookup yields CDR1 DFQATT and CDR2 SNEGSKA (reference sequence).